This is a list of T cell receptor beta chains from one sample in a study of technical replicates of blood from four donors. TCRdb keeps only in-frame clones here, not all; method: immunoSEQ multiplex PCR. The sample includes about 70,000 clones, approximately 98% seen only once; the top ten take approximately 0.21%. Sequenced material: T cells isolated from PBMCs. Source of these receptors: a human donor in good health. Each CDR3 is given with its conserved first and last residue. The D gene is left open where the match is weak. Some rows mark clone size as missing; the rest say once, few, many or name a class of expanded clone.

TRBJ2-2	TRBV7-8	-	-	CASSNPGASSGELFF	TGTGCCAGCAGCAATCCCGGTGCCTCTTCCGGGGAGCTGTTTTTT
TRBJ1-3	TRBV10-3	-	-	CAITEGQNSGNTIYF	TGTGCCATCACCGAAGGACAGAACTCTGGAAACACCATATATTTT
TRBJ2-1	TRBV7-3	-	TRBD1	CASSSGTDFPNEQFF	TGTGCCAGCAGCTCCGGGACAGATTTTCCGAATGAGCAGTTCTTC
TRBJ2-7	TRBV5-1	-	-	CASSLISGSTYEQYF	TGCGCCAGCAGCTTGATCTCGGGGTCAACCTACGAGCAGTACTTC
TRBJ2-1	TRBV6-5	-	TRBD2	CASSRLAGVFEQFF	TGTGCCAGCAGTAGGCTAGCGGGAGTTTTTGAGCAGTTCTTC
TRBJ2-3	TRBV28	-	-	CASSVRRFSSTDTQYF	TGTGCCAGCAGTGTGCGGCGTTTCTCTAGCACAGATACGCAGTATTTT
TRBJ2-7	TRBV18	-	-	CASSDTAYEQYF	TGTGCCAGCTCAGATACAGCCTACGAGCAGTACTTC
TRBJ2-5	TRBV10-3	-	-	CAISELKETQYF	TGTGCCATCAGTGAGTTAAAAGAGACCCAGTACTTC
TRBJ2-5	TRBV27	-	-	CASRQETQYF	TGTGCCAGTCGGCAAGAGACCCAGTACTTC
TRBJ2-3	TRBV9	once	TRBD1	CASSPTGVDTQYF	TGTGCCAGCAGCCCTACAGGGGTCGATACGCAGTATTTT
TRBJ1-2	TRBV2	-	TRBD1	CASSESRQGANYGYTF	TGTGCCAGCAGTGAATCGAGACAGGGAGCTAACTATGGCTACACCTTC